The 24 T cell receptor beta chains below all came from one sample that was sequenced in a study of pediatric ulcerative colitis. The table came from immunoSEQ multiplex PCR; TCRdb's copy has only in-frame clones and leaves some out. The sample lists about 64,000 clones; 77% were seen once. Sequenced: blood. All receptors derive from a boy younger than 18 with moderate ulcerative colitis.

The chain couples TRBV9 to TRBJ1-3; 8 bases align to TRBD1. J lost 7 bases, V lost 4 bases, and 4 bases had no gene match. The germline V gene has CDR1 SGDLS and CDR2 YYNGEE. This CDR3 is 13 amino acids long. The CDR3 bases are TGTGCCAGCAGCCTCAGGGGGCGGAACACCATATATTTT. Protein sequence: CASSLRGRNTIYF.

This chain joins TRBV11-2 and TRBJ1-1; possibly TRBD1 for D (5 bases). CDR1 is SGHAT and CDR2 is FQNNGV in the germline V gene. The CDR3 is 13 amino acids. The V and J ends lost 4 bases and 1 base respectively, with 7 bases between them. CDR3 residues: CASSYGQNTEAFF. In DNA form, the CDR3 reads TGTGCCAGCAGCTACGGACAGAACACTGAAGCTTTCTTT.

V usage is TRBV11-2 and J usage is TRBJ2-7; 8 nucleotides match TRBD2. Germline-derived CDR1 and CDR2 are SGHAT and FQNNGV. This CDR3 contains 17 residues. J was trimmed by 6 bases and V by 2 bases; bases with no gene match: 15. CDR3 protein: CASSLRPAGVTASEQYF. In nucleotides, the CDR3 is TGTGCCAGCAGCTTACGGCCAGCGGGGGTCACCGCCTCCGAGCAGTACTTC.

The rearrangement links TRBV16 to TRBJ1-5, with D perhaps TRBD1 (6 bases). The germline V gene encodes CDR1 KGHSY and CDR2 FQNENV. Between the trimmed V and J ends, which lost 0 bases and 2 bases, there was a span of 11 bases. This CDR3 comprises 16 residues. The CDR3 loop reads CASSQSIPGGNQPQHF. The CDR3 DNA follows: TGTGCCAGCAGCCAATCGATCCCAGGGGGCAATCAGCCCCAGCATTTT.

The chain carries TRBV5-1 and TRBJ1-1; 8 positions agree with TRBD1. The length of the CDR3 is 15 residues. The V segment lost 4 bases and the J segment 0 bases; nucleotides outside the gene matches: 5. Germline values: CDR1 SGHRS, CDR2 YFSETQ. CDR3 amino acids: CASSTATGVNTEAFF. CDR3 coding DNA: TGCGCCAGCAGCACTGCGACAGGGGTGAACACTGAAGCTTTCTTT.

The chain joins TRBV10-1 to TRBJ1-1; 7 bases match TRBD1. The germline V gene encodes CDR1 WNHNN and CDR2 SYGVQD (reference sequence). CDR3 length: 14 residues. V trimming: 0 bases; J trimming: 3 bases; junction bases outside the gene matches: 1. As DNA, the CDR3 is TGCGCCAGCAGTGAGTCAGACAGGGACACTGAAGCTTTCTTT. Translating it yields CASSESDRDTEAFF.

The gene calls are TRBV15 and TRBJ2-7; D is ambiguous. Trimming cost V 5 bases and J 3 bases, with 11 bases left between them. The germline gives CDR1 LNHNV, CDR2 YYDKDF (reference sequence). The CDR3 loop spans 13 amino acids. The CDR3 loop is CATSRAVRYEQYF. For the CDR3, the DNA is TGTGCCACCAGCCGGGCGGTCCGCTACGAGCAGTACTTC.

V usage is TRBV9 and J usage is TRBJ1-1, with 8 bases aligning to TRBD1. The trim removed 1 base at V and 6 bases at J, leaving 2 bases unmatched. Germline V CDR1 and CDR2: SGDLS, YYNGEE. The CDR3 consists of 13 residues. The CDR3 coding sequence is TGTGCCAGCAGCGTAATCAGGGGGCCTGAAGCTTTCTTT. Translating gives CASSVIRGPEAFF.

This chain joins TRBV19 and TRBJ2-1; 10 positions match TRBD2. Germline V gene lookup returns CDR1 LNHDA and CDR2 SQIVND (reference sequence). This CDR3 is built from 13 residues. J gave up 10 bases and V 5 bases, and 5 bases lay outside the gene matches. The CDR3 region has the DNA TGTGCCAGTAGTCCCCTTAGCGGGGGGGAGCAGTTCTTC. Amino acids: CASSPLSGGEQFF. The full variable domain, with the rest looked up from reference TRBV19 and TRBJ2-1, is DGGITQSPKYLFRKEGQNVTLSCEQNLNHDAMYWYRQDPGQGLRLIYYSQIVNDFQKGDIAEGYSVSREKKESFPLTVTSAQKNPTAFYLCASSPLSGGEQFFGPGTRLTVL.

The rearrangement uses TRBV25-1 and TRBJ2-1; D gene ambiguous. Trimming took off 0 bases at V and 9 bases at J, with 15 bases between the two ends. CDR3 length: 15 amino acids. Germline CDR1 and CDR2: MGHDK and SYGVNS. CDR3 in amino acids: CASSEYRLVLGEQFF. The CDR3 DNA is TGTGCCAGCAGTGAATATAGGCTAGTGCTGGGTGAGCAGTTCTTC. Complete variable domain (other parts from reference TRBV25-1 and TRBJ2-1): EADIYQTPRYLVIGTGKKITLECSQTMGHDKMYWYQQDPGMELHLIHYSYGVNSTEKGDLSSESTVSRIRTEHFPLTLESARPSHTSQYLCASSEYRLVLGEQFFGPGTRLTVL.

In its sample, this clone was seen a few times. The chain couples TRBV4-2 to TRBJ1-5; no definite D call. Trimming removed 0 bases from V and 2 bases from J, with 14 bases in between. The germline V gene has CDR1 LGHNA and CDR2 YNFKEQ. This CDR3 comprises 17 residues. Here the CDR3 DNA reads TGTGCCAGCAGCCAAGAGGCAACCGTGTATGGCAATCAGCCCCAGCATTTT. This codes for CASSQEATVYGNQPQHF.

The rearrangement joins TRBV5-1 to TRBJ2-7; D possibly corresponds to TRBD1 (6 bases). The V gene lost 2 bases and the J gene lost 2 bases, with 14 bases spanning the gap. Per germline, CDR1 SGHRS and CDR2 YFSETQ. This CDR3 spans 15 amino acids. The DNA of the CDR3 is TGCGCCAGCAGCTTTAGGGGACATGGGGCCTACGAGCAGTACTTC. Amino acids: CASSFRGHGAYEQYF.

The V call is TRBV5-6, the J call TRBJ1-4; D gene unclear. Germline V gene lookup returns CDR1 SGHDT and CDR2 YYEEEE. The CDR3 sequence is 13 residues long. The V and J ends lost 4 bases and 8 bases respectively, with 12 bases between them. The CDR3 nucleotides are TGTGCCAGCAGCAGGGCACGAAAAGAAAAACTGTTTTTT. Translating it yields CASSRARKEKLFF.

The J gene is TRBJ2-5, the V gene TRBV4-3, with D possibly matching TRBD1 (6 bases). CDR1 is LGHNA, CDR2 YSLEER, per germline. Deletions cut 1 base from V and 5 bases from J, with 17 bases between. The CDR3 has 16 residues. CDR3 amino acids: CASSQVGAGLGETQYF. Written as DNA, the CDR3 is TGCGCCAGCAGCCAAGTGGGGGCGGGCTTGGGGGAGACCCAGTACTTC.

J is TRBJ2-1 and V is TRBV5-1; 8 bases map to TRBD2. The length of the CDR3 is 17 residues. V lost 3 bases and J lost 7; bases outside the gene matches: 15. Germline loops: CDR1 SGHRS, CDR2 YFSETQ. The CDR3 protein is CASSSLAGLPPGNEQFF. The CDR3 DNA reads as TGCGCCAGCAGCTCTCTAGCGGGCCTACCCCCGGGTAATGAGCAGTTCTTC.

The CDR3 region has the DNA TGCAGCGTTGAATTCCCTTCTCCAGATACGCAGTATTTT. Translated, it gives CSVEFPSPDTQYF. V usage is TRBV29-1 and J usage is TRBJ2-3; D not resolved. The CDR3 has 13 amino acids. V dropped 2 bases and J dropped 4 bases, with 10 bases sitting between them. From germline, CDR1 is SQVTM and CDR2 ANQGSEA.

V gene TRBV7-9 combines with J gene TRBJ2-1; no clear D gene. Germline V gene lookup returns CDR1 SEHNR and CDR2 FQNEAQ (reference sequence). CDR3 length: 11 amino acids. V lost 6 bases, J lost 5 bases, and 5 bases lay in between. Here the CDR3 reads CASRIDNEQFF. In DNA, the CDR3 is TGTGCCAGCAGAATTGACAATGAGCAGTTCTTC. Combining the CDR3 with reference TRBV7-9 and TRBJ2-1 gives the whole variable domain DTGVSQNPRHKITKRGQNVTFRCDPISEHNRLYWYRQTLGQGPEFLTYFQNEAQLEKSRLLSDRFSAERPKGSFSTLEIQRTEQGDSAMYLCASRIDNEQFFGPGTRLTVL.

V gene TRBV19 combines with J gene TRBJ1-2; tentatively, D is TRBD1 (5 bases). The CDR3 loop spans 15 amino acids. The germline V and J ends were trimmed by 3 bases and 1 base, with 12 bases remaining between them. Germline assignment: CDR1 LNHDA and CDR2 SQIVND (reference sequence). The chain's CDR3 is CASSIGRVGNYGYTF. In DNA, the CDR3 is TGTGCCAGTAGTATCGGCAGGGTCGGTAACTATGGCTACACCTTC.

The chain has TRBV11-3 and TRBJ1-1; 7 bases align to TRBD1. Germline assignment: CDR1 SGHNT and CDR2 YENEEA. This CDR3 is built from 18 residues. V was clipped by 5 bases and J by 0 bases; unmatched bases: 15. The CDR3, as DNA: TGTGCCAGCAGCCAACAAGGGACAGCGGGTCCGATGAACACTGAAGCTTTCTTT. Its translation is CASSQQGTAGPMNTEAFF.

This rearrangement joins TRBV7-8 to TRBJ2-3; weak D call: TRBD1 (5 bases). Germline V gene data show CDR1 as SGHVS and CDR2 as FQNEAQ. V lost 1 base to trimming and J lost 0 bases, with 8 bases between them. This CDR3 has 15 residues. The CDR3 coding sequence is TGTGCCAGCAGCTTAGAGGGGATTAGCACAGATACGCAGTATTTT. This gives the protein CASSLEGISTDTQYF. Supplemented by reference TRBV7-8 and TRBJ2-3, the full variable domain reads GAGVSQSPRYKVAKRGQDVALRCDPISGHVSLFWYQQALGQGPEFLTYFQNEAQLDKSGLPSDRFFAERPEGSVSTLKIQRTQQEDSAVYLCASSLEGISTDTQYFGPGTRLTVL.

This chain uses TRBV19 with TRBJ2-1; 8 bases are shared with TRBD2. V shed 7 bases and J 8 bases; nucleotides not matched to a gene: 10. The length of the CDR3 is 14 residues. Germline V CDR1 and CDR2: LNHDA, SQIVND (reference sequence). This chain's CDR3 is CASTRGGFNDEQFF. In nucleotides, the CDR3 is TGTGCCAGTACCCGGGGGGGGTTCAATGATGAGCAGTTCTTC.

This chain joins TRBV4-1 and TRBJ2-3; unclear D gene. This CDR3 is 17 amino acids long. Per the germline V gene, CDR1 is MGHRA and CDR2 is YSYEKL. The germline V and J ends were trimmed by 2 bases and 5 bases, with 20 bases remaining between them. The CDR3 nucleotides read TGCGCCAGCAGCCAACCATTGGCTGCGACCAGAAAAGATACGCAGTATTTT. It encodes CASSQPLAATRKDTQYF.

The CDR3 here is CASSIFYPYEQYF. CDR3 coding DNA: TGTGCCAGTAGTATTTTCTATCCCTACGAGCAGTACTTC. This sequence joins TRBV19 and TRBJ2-7; D is ambiguous. This CDR3 has 13 amino acids. Germline CDR1 is LNHDA and CDR2 is SQIVND (reference sequence). Trimming left V 3 bases short and J 2 bases short, with 8 bases between.

The chain recombines TRBV6-5 with TRBJ2-5, with 7 positions matching TRBD2. The germline CDR1 and CDR2 sequences are MNHEY and SVGAGI. The CDR3 runs 14 residues. V was pared by 0 bases and J by 4 bases, with 2 bases of the junction left unmatched. CDR3 nucleotides: TGTGCCAGCAGTTACTCGGCTAGCGGAGAGACCCAGTACTTC. As protein: CASSYSASGETQYF.